This T cell receptor (beta chain) was captured in a study of CD8 T cells in ankylosing spondylitis. Study-level points and caveats: Matched ankylosing spondylitis synovial fluid reportedly showed significant enrichment of disease-linked clones. Within ankylosing spondylitis blood, a TCR beta motif made up of roughly eight highly homologous variants appeared to be characteristic.

This clonotype was picked up many times. Its matching antigen is unknown. This CDR3 spans 14 amino acids. Germline V gene data show CDR1 as SGHRS and CDR2 as YFSETQ. V lost 1 base, J lost 2 bases, and 9 bases lay in between. Construction of TCR beta libraries was performed using quantitative 5'-RACE with molecular barcodes. TCRdb re-analysed the 5' RACE reads in MiXCR, keeping a single row per CDR3 protein. This sample has about 220,000 distinct CDR3 sequences; around 25% occur once, and the top ten carry roughly 6.7%. This sequence joins TRBV5-1 and TRBJ1-1; D gene uncertain. Sequencing was done on a sample of blood, either unsorted or a sorted T cell fraction (not recorded which). The origin of this receptor is a male donor with ankylosing spondylitis or in good health (not recorded which). The DNA of the CDR3 is TGCGCCAGCAGCTTGAACACCGGTAACACTGAAGCTTTCTTT. Amino acid sequence: CASSLNTGNTEAFF.